Listed here are 18 T cell receptor beta chains from one sample, sequenced in a study of T-cell memory formation after mild COVID-19 (dated by TCRdb to about 2021). Libraries were made using 5' RACE. The run used an Illumina NovaSeq 6000. TCRdb reanalyzed the raw reads on its own, using fastp at Q25 for trimming and MiXCR for clone calling, and kept in-frame beta chains. For every CDR3 protein sequence, its rows merge into one entry that carries the most common genes and DNA. This sample is represented by about 130,000 distinct CDR3 sequences; under 30% of them were singletons. Around a quarter of the sample rests with the top ten. The sample taken for sequencing was PBMCs or a T cell subset sorted from them (not recorded which). These receptors all stem from an adult woman who had mild COVID-19 (a few samples of this study predate the infection). The sample titles of this study are shuffled in the database, so cell type and time point are left out; the donor was told from shared clones.

The sample holds a few counts of this clonotype. This chain joins TRBV4-1 and TRBJ1-2, with D possibly TRBD1 on 5 matching bases. The CDR3 runs to 15 residues. Looked up from germline, CDR1 is MGHRA and CDR2 is YSYEKL. V dropped 0 bases and J dropped 4 bases, with 12 bases sitting between them. CDR3 loop: CASSQEQGPFYGYTF. The CDR3, as DNA: TGCGCCAGCAGCCAAGAGCAGGGTCCTTTCTATGGCTACACCTTC.

This clonotype was found a few times. The chain employs TRBV2 and TRBJ2-7; a possible D gene is TRBD2 (6 bases). Germline assignment: CDR1 SNHLY and CDR2 FYNNEI. This CDR3 is 13 amino acids long. Trimming removed 5 bases at V and 0 bases at J, with 8 bases between. This chain's CDR3 is CASSTGVSYEQYF. CDR3 bases: TGTGCCAGCAGTACGGGAGTCTCCTACGAGCAGTACTTC.

Only a few counts were recorded for this clonotype. The genes are TRBV7-3 and TRBJ2-2, with 7 bases fitting TRBD1. V was clipped by 5 bases and J by 6 bases; unmatched bases: 9. This CDR3 is built from 15 residues. Germline-derived CDR1 and CDR2 are SGHTA and FQGTGA. This CDR3 reads CASSPQLGGPGELFF. CDR3 sequence (DNA): TGTGCCAGCAGCCCCCAGTTAGGGGGCCCCGGGGAGCTGTTTTTT.

The gene calls are TRBV6-5 and TRBJ1-4, with D hard to call. This CDR3 has 16 residues. V was shortened by 2 bases and J by 7 bases, with 17 bases between the two germline ends. CDR1 and CDR2 (germline): MNHEY, SVGAGI. This chain's CDR3 is CASSYLSSSSREKLFF. Here the CDR3 DNA reads TGTGCCAGCAGTTACCTCTCCAGTTCTTCCCGTGAAAAACTGTTTTTT.

The V and J genes are TRBV3-1 and TRBJ2-3; possible D gene TRBD2, 6 bases. The CDR3 length is 17 residues. V lost 0 bases and J lost 1, with 14 bases in between. Looked up from germline, CDR1 is LGHDT and CDR2 is YNNKEL (reference sequence). CDR3 amino acids: CASSQDWGEMGTDTQYF. The CDR3 DNA follows: TGTGCCAGCAGCCAAGATTGGGGGGAGATGGGCACAGATACGCAGTATTTT.

This sequence joins TRBV4-2 and TRBJ2-7; TRBD2 matches 10 bases. Germline CDR1 and CDR2: LGHNA and YNFKEQ. Trimming cost V 0 bases and J 6 bases; bases outside gene matches: 5. This CDR3 spans 15 amino acids. The CDR3: CASSQDRVAGGEQYF. The CDR3 bases are TGTGCCAGCAGCCAAGATCGGGTAGCGGGAGGCGAGCAGTACTTC.

This clonotype has more than one count but fewer than ten. V gene TRBV15 combines with J gene TRBJ2-3; D not resolved. Deletions cut 0 bases from V and 2 bases from J, with 15 bases between. CDR1 LNHNV and CDR2 YYDKDF come from the germline V gene (reference sequence). The CDR3 is made up of 17 amino acids. The CDR3 nucleotides are TGTGCCACCAGCAGAGATGGGTGGACCGGACCCACAGATACGCAGTATTTT. Its translation is CATSRDGWTGPTDTQYF.

This clonotype has just a few counts. The V call is TRBV12-3 or TRBV12-4, the J call TRBJ2-7; no definite D call. The CDR3 covers 13 residues. V was clipped by 4 bases and J by 6 bases, with 13 bases between them. CDR3: CASSYLTRLEQYF. The CDR3 nucleotides read TGTGCCAGCAGTTACCTTACTCGGCTCGAGCAGTACTTC.

Here the CDR3 reads CSARDYQDTEAFF. CDR3 nucleotide sequence: TGCAGTGCTAGAGATTATCAGGACACTGAAGCTTTCTTT. The chain couples TRBV20-1 to TRBJ1-1; D not resolved. The CDR3 runs to 13 residues. CDR1 and CDR2 (germline): DFQATT, SNEGSKA (reference sequence). Trimming cost V 0 bases and J 3 bases, with 8 bases left between them.

The CDR3 loop reads CASSFRVDEQFF. In DNA, the CDR3 is TGTGCCAGCAGCTTCCGGGTCGATGAGCAGTTCTTC. This sequence joins TRBV7-9 and TRBJ2-1; D call uncertain. V lost 3 bases and J lost 8, with 8 bases in between. The CDR3 covers 12 residues. Germline CDR1 reads SEHNR; CDR2 reads FQNEAQ (reference sequence).

The chain uses TRBV7-2 and TRBJ2-1; 13 bases match TRBD2. This CDR3 has 16 residues. V dropped 6 bases and J dropped 5; count of bases not matched to a gene: 7. The germline V gene encodes CDR1 SGHTA and CDR2 FQGNSA. The CDR3 DNA reads as TGTGCCAGCAGAGCCGGGACTAGCGGGGTTGACAATGAGCAGTTCTTC. It encodes CASRAGTSGVDNEQFF.

This clonotype was detected ten times or more. V is TRBV4-1 and J is TRBJ1-1; the D gene is possibly TRBD1 (5 bases). This CDR3 spans 15 amino acids. CDR1 is MGHRA and CDR2 is YSYEKL in the germline V gene. The V end was cut by 0 bases, the J end by 2 bases, with 10 bases between. CDR3 residues: CASSQDSGGNTEAFF. CDR3 nucleotides: TGCGCCAGCAGCCAAGATTCGGGGGGAAACACTGAAGCTTTCTTT.

This chain uses TRBV6-5 with TRBJ1-1; unclear D gene. Trimming took off 6 bases at V and 3 bases at J, with 14 bases between the two ends. Germline CDR1 MNHEY, CDR2 SVGAGI. This CDR3 has 14 residues. The CDR3 is CASSFLRVHTEAFF. The DNA of the CDR3 is TGTGCCAGCAGCTTTCTTCGGGTCCACACTGAAGCTTTCTTT.

The V call is TRBV5-6, the J call TRBJ2-1, with TRBD2 identical over 15 bases. After removal of 4 bases from V and 11 bases from J, the junction contained 4 bases not matched to a gene. Per germline, CDR1 SGHDT and CDR2 YYEEEE. This CDR3 is 14 amino acids long. The DNA of the CDR3 is TGTGCCAGCAGCGGGACTAGCGGGGGGCCAAAGCAGTTCTTC. This translates into CASSGTSGGPKQFF. The full variable domain, its missing parts supplied by reference TRBV5-6 and TRBJ2-1, is DAGVTQSPTHLIKTRGQQVTLRCSPKSGHDTVSWYQQALGQGPQFIFQYYEEEERQRGNFPDRFSGHQFPNYSSELNVNALLLGDSALYLCASSGTSGGPKQFFGPGTRLTVL.

This clonotype was seen a few times. The chain combines TRBV6-2 or TRBV6-3 with TRBJ2-3; a weak D match, TRBD2 (6 bases). Germline lookup yields CDR1 MNHEY and CDR2 SVGEGT. Between the trimmed V and J ends, which lost 1 base and 1 base, there was a span of 12 bases. The CDR3 is made up of 16 amino acids. The CDR3 region has the DNA TGTGCCAGCAGTTACTTCGGGAGTGCTGGCACAGATACGCAGTATTTT. Translated: CASSYFGSAGTDTQYF.

The CDR3 coding sequence is TGTGCCAGCAGATTACAAGAGACCCAGTACTTC. Encoded protein: CASRLQETQYF. The chain links TRBV7-6 to TRBJ2-5, with D hard to call. Germline V lookup: CDR1 SGHVS, CDR2 FNYEAQ. Trimming removed 6 bases at V and 2 bases at J, with 4 bases between. The CDR3 is 11 residues long.

CDR3 sequence reads: CASSLRQDPYNEQFF. The CDR3 nucleotides read TGTGCCAGCAGTTTAAGACAGGACCCCTACAATGAGCAGTTCTTC. The chain is built from TRBV27 and TRBJ2-1, with TRBD1 as a possible D gene (6 bases). This CDR3 region has 15 residues. Trimming took off 2 bases at V and 2 bases at J, with 10 bases between the two ends. Germline V gives CDR1 MNHEY, CDR2 SMNVEV (reference sequence).

This clonotype showed up just a few times. This chain links TRBV7-9 with TRBJ2-5, with 11 bases aligning to TRBD2. Trimming took 4 bases from V and 5 from J; bases not matched to a gene: 9. The CDR3 has 16 residues. Germline-derived CDR1 and CDR2 are SEHNR and FQNEAQ (reference sequence). DNA for the CDR3: TGTGCCAGCAGCTCTCCCCTACTAGCGGGAGTTGAGACCCAGTACTTC. Translated, it gives CASSSPLLAGVETQYF.